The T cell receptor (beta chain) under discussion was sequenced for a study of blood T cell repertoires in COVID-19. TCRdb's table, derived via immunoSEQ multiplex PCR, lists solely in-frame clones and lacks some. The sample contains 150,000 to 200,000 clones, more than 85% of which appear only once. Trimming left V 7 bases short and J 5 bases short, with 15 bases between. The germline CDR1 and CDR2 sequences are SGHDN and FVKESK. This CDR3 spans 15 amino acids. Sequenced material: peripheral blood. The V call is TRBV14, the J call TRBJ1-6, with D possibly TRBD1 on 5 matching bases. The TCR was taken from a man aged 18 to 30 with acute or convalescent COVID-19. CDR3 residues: CASNRGSPDNSPLHF. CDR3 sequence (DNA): TGTGCCAGCAACCGGGGGAGCCCTGATAATTCACCCCTCCACTTT.